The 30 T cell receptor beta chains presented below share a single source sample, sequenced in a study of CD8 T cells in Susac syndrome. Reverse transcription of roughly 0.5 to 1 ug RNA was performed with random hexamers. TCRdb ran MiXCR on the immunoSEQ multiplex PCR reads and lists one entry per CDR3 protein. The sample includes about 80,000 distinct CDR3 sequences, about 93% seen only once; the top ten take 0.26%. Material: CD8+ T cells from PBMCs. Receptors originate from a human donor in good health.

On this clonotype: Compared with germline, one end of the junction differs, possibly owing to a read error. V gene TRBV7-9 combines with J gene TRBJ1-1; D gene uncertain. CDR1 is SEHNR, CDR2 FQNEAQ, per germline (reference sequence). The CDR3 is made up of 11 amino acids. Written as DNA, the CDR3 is TGTGCCAGCGGCTTGACGGCTGAAGCTTTCTTT. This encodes CASGLTAEAFF.

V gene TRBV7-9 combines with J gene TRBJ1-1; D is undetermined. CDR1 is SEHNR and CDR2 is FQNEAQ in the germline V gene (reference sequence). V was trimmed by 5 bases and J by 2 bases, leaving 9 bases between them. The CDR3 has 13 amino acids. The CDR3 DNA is TGTGCCAGCAGCGCCGACCGTAACACTGAAGCTTTCTTT. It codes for CASSADRNTEAFF.

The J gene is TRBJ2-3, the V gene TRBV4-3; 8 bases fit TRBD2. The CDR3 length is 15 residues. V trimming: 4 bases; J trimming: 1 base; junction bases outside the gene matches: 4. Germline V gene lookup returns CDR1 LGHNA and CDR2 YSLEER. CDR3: CASSRSTSGTDTQYF. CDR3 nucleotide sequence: TGCGCCAGCAGCCGTTCGACTAGCGGCACAGATACGCAGTATTTT.

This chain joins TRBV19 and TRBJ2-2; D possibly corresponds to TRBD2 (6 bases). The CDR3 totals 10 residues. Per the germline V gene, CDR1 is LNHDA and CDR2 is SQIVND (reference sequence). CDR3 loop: CAAGTGELFF. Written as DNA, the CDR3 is TGTGCTGCGGGGACCGGGGAGCTGTTTTTT.

Here the CDR3 DNA reads TGCGCCAGCAGCGAAGTCCCGGGACAGGGGGCCGGGGAGCTGTTTTTT. Protein product: CASSEVPGQGAGELFF. The genes are TRBV4-3 and TRBJ2-2; 11 positions agree with TRBD1. This CDR3 spans 16 amino acids. Per the germline V gene, CDR1 is LGHNA and CDR2 is YSLEER. With 5 bases clipped from V and 6 bases from J, the junction kept 8 bases outside the gene matches.

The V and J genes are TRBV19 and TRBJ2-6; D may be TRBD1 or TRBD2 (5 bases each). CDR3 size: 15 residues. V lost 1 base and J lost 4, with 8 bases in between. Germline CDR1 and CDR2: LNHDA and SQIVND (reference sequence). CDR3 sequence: CASSIAEGGANVLTF. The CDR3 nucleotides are TGTGCCAGTAGTATAGCCGAGGGGGGGGCCAACGTCCTGACTTTC.

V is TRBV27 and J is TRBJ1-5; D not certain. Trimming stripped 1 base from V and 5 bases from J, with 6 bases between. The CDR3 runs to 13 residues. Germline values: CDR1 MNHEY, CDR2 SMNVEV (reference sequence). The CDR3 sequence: CASSLFRDQPQHF. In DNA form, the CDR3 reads TGTGCCAGCAGTTTATTTCGGGATCAGCCCCAGCATTTT.

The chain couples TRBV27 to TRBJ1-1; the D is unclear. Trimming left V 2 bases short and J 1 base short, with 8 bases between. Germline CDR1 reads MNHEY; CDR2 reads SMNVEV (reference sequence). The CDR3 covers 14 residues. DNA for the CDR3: TGTGCCAGCAGTTTACAACACAAGAACACTGAAGCTTTCTTT. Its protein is CASSLQHKNTEAFF.

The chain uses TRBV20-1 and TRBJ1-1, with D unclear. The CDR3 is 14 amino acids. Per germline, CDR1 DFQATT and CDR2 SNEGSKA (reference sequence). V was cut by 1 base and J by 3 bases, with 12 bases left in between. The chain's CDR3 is CSARVRGLDTEAFF. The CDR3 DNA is TGCAGTGCTAGAGTGAGAGGGTTGGACACTGAAGCTTTCTTT.

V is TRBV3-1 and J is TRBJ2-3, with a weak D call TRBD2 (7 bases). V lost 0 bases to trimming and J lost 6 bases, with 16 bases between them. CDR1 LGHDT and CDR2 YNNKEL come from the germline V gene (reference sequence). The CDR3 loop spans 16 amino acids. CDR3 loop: CASSQDRGGGRDTQYF. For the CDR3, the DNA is TGTGCCAGCAGCCAAGATCGCGGCGGGGGCAGGGATACGCAGTATTTT.

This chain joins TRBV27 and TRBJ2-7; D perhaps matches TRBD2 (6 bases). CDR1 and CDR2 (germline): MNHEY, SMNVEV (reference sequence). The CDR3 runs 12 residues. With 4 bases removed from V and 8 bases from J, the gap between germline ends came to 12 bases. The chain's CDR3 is CASSSTGGKQYV. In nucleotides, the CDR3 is TGTGCCAGCAGTTCCACTGGGGGGAAGCAGTACGTC.

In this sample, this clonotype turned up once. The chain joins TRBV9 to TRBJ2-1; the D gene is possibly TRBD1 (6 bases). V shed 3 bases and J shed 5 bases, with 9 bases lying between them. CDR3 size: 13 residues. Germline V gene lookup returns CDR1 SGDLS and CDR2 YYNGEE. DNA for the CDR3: TGTGCCAGCAGCGCCGGACAGAACAATGAGCAGTTCTTC. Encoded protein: CASSAGQNNEQFF.

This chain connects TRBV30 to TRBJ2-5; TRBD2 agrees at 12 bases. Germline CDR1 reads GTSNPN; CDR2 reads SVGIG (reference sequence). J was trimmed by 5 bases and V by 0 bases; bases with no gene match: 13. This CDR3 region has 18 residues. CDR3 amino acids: CAWSVLGLAGGPSETQYF. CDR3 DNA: TGTGCCTGGAGTGTACTTGGGCTAGCGGGAGGGCCCTCGGAGACCCAGTACTTC.

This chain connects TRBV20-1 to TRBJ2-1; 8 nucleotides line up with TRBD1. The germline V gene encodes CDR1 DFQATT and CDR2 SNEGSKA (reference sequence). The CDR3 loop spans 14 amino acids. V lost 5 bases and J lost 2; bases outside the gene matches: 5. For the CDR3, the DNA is TGCAGTGCTCCCGGGACAGGTACCTACAATGAGCAGTTCTTC. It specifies CSAPGTGTYNEQFF.

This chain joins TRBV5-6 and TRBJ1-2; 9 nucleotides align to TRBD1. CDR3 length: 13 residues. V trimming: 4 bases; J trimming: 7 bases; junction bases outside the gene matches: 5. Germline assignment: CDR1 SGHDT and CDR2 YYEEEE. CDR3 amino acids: CASSEGTGTGYTF. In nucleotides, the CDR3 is TGTGCCAGCAGCGAAGGGACAGGGACTGGCTACACCTTC.

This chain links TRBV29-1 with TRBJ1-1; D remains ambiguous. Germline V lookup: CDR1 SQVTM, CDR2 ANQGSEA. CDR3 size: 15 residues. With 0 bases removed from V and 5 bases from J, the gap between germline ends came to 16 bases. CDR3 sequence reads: CSVEDLEVGRTEAFF. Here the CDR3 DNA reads TGCAGCGTTGAAGATCTAGAGGTCGGAAGGACTGAAGCTTTCTTT.

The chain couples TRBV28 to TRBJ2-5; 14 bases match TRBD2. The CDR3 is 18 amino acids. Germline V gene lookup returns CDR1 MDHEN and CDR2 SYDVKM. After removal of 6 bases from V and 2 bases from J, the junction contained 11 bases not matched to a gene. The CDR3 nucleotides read TGTGCCAGCAGCTTTCACGGAAGGACTAGCGGGAGGCAAGAGACCCAGTACTTC. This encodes CASSFHGRTSGRQETQYF.

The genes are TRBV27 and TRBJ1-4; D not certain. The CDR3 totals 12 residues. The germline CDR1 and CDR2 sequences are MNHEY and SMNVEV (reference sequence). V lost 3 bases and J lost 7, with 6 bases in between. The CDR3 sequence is CASSFPGEKLFF. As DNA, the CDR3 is TGTGCCAGCAGTTTCCCGGGTGAAAAACTGTTTTTT. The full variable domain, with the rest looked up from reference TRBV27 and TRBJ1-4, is EAQVTQNPRYLITVTGKKLTVTCSQNMNHEYMSWYRQDPGLGLRQIYYSMNVEVTDKGDVPEGYKVSRKEKRNFPLILESPSPNQTSLYFCASSFPGEKLFFGSGTQLSVL.

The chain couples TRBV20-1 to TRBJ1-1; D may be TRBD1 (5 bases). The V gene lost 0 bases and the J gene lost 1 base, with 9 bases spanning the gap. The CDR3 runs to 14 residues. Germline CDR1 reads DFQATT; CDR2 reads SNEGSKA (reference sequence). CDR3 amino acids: CSARDLGQNTEAFF. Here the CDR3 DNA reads TGCAGTGCTAGAGACCTCGGACAGAACACTGAAGCTTTCTTT.

The CDR3: CASSSYLLDRASDGYTF. The CDR3 DNA reads as TGTGCCAGCAGTTCGTACCTGCTAGACAGGGCTTCGGATGGCTACACCTTC. The chain has TRBV28 and TRBJ1-2; 7 bases are a match to TRBD1. The length of the CDR3 is 17 residues. V was pared by 4 bases and J by 6 bases, with 17 bases of the junction left unmatched. The germline V gene has CDR1 MDHEN and CDR2 SYDVKM.

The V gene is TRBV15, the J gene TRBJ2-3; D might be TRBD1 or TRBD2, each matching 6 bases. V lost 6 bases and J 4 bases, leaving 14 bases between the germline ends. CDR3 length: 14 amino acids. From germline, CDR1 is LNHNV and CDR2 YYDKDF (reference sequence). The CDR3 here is CATSADGGADTQYF. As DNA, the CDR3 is TGTGCCACCAGTGCCGACGGGGGCGCAGATACGCAGTATTTT.

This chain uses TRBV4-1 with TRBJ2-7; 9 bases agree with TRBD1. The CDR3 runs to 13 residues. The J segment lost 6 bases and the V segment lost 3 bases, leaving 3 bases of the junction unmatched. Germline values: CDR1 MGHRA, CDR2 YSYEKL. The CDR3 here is CASSHRDRVEQYF. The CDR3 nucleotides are TGCGCCAGCAGCCACAGGGACAGGGTCGAGCAGTACTTC.

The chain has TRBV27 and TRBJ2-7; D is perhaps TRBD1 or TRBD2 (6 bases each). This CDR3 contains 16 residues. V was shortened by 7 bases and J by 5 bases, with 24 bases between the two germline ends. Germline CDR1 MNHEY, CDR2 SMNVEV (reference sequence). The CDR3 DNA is TGTGCCAGCAACCAACGAGGCGGGACAAACTCACACGAGCAGTACTTC. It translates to CASNQRGGTNSHEQYF.

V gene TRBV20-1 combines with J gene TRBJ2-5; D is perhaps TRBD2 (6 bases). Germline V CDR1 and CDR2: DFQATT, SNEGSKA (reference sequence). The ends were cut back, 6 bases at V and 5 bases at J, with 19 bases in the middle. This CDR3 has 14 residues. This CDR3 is CSARDLVGEETQYF. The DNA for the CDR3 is TGCAGTGCAAGGGACTTGGTAGGTGAGGAGACCCAGTACTTC.

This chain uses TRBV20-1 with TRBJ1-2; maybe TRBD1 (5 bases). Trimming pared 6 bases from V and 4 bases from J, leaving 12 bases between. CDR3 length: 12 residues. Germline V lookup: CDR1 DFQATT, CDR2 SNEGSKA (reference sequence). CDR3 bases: TGCAGTGCCCGGGGGGGACCCTATGGCTACACCTTC. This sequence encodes CSARGGPYGYTF.

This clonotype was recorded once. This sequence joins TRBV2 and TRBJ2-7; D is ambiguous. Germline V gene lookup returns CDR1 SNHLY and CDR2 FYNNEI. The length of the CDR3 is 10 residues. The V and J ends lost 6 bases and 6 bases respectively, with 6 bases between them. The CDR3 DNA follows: TGTGCCAGCAGATATTCCGAGCAGTACGTC. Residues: CASRYSEQYV.

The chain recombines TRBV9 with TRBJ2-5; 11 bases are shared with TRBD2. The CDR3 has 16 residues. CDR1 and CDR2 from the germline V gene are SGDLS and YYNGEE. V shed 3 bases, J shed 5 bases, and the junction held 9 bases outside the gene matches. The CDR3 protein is CASSAATSGVRETQYF. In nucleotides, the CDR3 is TGTGCCAGCAGCGCGGCGACTAGCGGGGTTCGGGAGACCCAGTACTTC.

CDR3 loop: CSVPTGPGYTF. In DNA, the CDR3 is TGCAGCGTCCCGACAGGGCCTGGCTACACCTTC. This chain connects TRBV29-1 to TRBJ1-2; 7 bases line up with TRBD1. The junction had 5 bases not matched to a gene; V was cut back by 6 bases and J by 7 bases. Germline CDR1 is SQVTM and CDR2 is ANQGSEA. CDR3 length: 11 residues.

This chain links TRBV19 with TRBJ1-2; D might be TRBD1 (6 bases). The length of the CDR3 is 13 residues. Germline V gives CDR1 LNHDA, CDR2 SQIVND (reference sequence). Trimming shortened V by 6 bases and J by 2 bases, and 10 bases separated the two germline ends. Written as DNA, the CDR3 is TGTGCCAGTAGCACAGGGTCCAACTATGGCTACACCTTC. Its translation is CASSTGSNYGYTF.

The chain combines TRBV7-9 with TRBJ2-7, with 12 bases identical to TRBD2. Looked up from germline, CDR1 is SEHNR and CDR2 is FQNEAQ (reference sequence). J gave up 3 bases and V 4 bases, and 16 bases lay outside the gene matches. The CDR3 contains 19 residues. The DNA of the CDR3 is TGTGCCAGCAGCTCCAGGACAGAGTTGACTAGCGGGAGCGTCTACGAGCAGTACGTC. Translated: CASSSRTELTSGSVYEQYV.